This T cell receptor (beta chain) was recorded in a study of spatial heterogeneity in lung cancer. Study information: Fewer alpha-chain than beta-chain sequences were consistently detected. Matched bulk RNA-seq provided a T cell module score, and TCR transcript counts in tumor regions correlated strongly with it. Points from the study as a whole: As ubiquitous and regional nonsynonymous mutations varied, counts of ubiquitous and regional expanded TCRs tracked them, respectively. Tumoral mutation counts were tracked by counts of expanded intratumoral alpha and beta TCRs.

The CDR3 covers 15 residues. Germline V CDR1 and CDR2: DFQATT, SNEGSKA (reference sequence). After removal of 6 bases from V and 1 base from J, the junction contained 11 bases not matched to a gene. One entry per CDR3 protein, called by TCRdb with MiXCR from the 5' RACE reads. The sample lists roughly 3,700 distinct CDR3 sequences, roughly 26% seen once, with around 13% in the top ten. By sample fraction, this clonotype is medium-sized (0.01 to 0.1%). Its antigen is unknown. For a library built for alpha chains, this beta chain is a stray read; little rests on its size. Time point given: sample taken at primary tumor resection. The donors comprised about 70 untreated early-stage non-small cell lung cancer patients.

This receptor was identified in a male donor with early-stage non-small cell lung cancer. The sequencing here drew on lung tumor tissue, taken at surgery. The genes are TRBV20-1 and TRBJ1-1; 7 nucleotides match TRBD1. The CDR3 is CSAGRRGLENTEAFF. The DNA of the CDR3 is TGCAGTGCCGGGCGGAGGGGGCTCGAGAACACTGAAGCTTTCTTT.